This T cell receptor beta chain was sequenced during a study of a mutant IDH1 vaccine in newly diagnosed glioma. A word on this clone: Antigen unknown.

Time point specified: week 47, end of study. Topical imiquimod was applied with each vaccine dose, which held 300 ug of mutant IDH1 20-mer peptide. Only in-frame clones appear in the TCRdb table, and some are missing; sequencing was by immunoSEQ multiplex PCR. The sample consists of 30,000 to 35,000 clones, roughly 89% of them appearing once. The receptor was isolated from a man in his forties with glioma. The sample consisted of PBMCs, taken from a glioma patient whose treatment included an IDH1 peptide vaccine.

CDR3 sequence (DNA): TGTGCCAGTACCCAGGGGGGTAGCAATCAGCCCCAGCATTTT. As protein: CASTQGGSNQPQHF. V usage is TRBV19 and J usage is TRBJ1-5; TRBD1 aligns across 7 bases. The germline CDR1 and CDR2 sequences are LNHDA and SQIVND (reference sequence). The length of the CDR3 is 14 residues. The V segment lost 7 bases and the J segment 0 bases; nucleotides outside the gene matches: 3.